Presented here are 14 T cell receptor beta chains from one specimen sequenced in a study of cytomegalovirus exposure and HLA in healthy donors. Primers: 60 Vbeta forward and 13 Jbeta reverse. The protocol was immunoSEQ multiplex PCR, while the TCRdb copy is restricted to in-frame clones and leaves out a portion. This table has roughly 140,000 clones, roughly 75% appearing once. The specimen sequenced was PBMCs. These receptors all stem from a man in his late teens or twenties in good health and CMV-seronegative.

V usage is TRBV27 and J usage is TRBJ2-6, with a tentative D call TRBD1 (6 bases). CDR1 MNHEY and CDR2 SMNVEV come from the germline V gene (reference sequence). The CDR3 length is 14 residues. Trimming pared 7 bases from V and 4 bases from J, leaving 11 bases between. The CDR3 reads CASTRGSGANVLTF. In nucleotides, the CDR3 is TGTGCCAGCACCAGGGGATCAGGGGCCAACGTCCTGACTTTC. Filled out from reference TRBV27 and TRBJ2-6, the complete variable domain reads EAQVTQNPRYLITVTGKKLTVTCSQNMNHEYMSWYRQDPGLGLRQIYYSMNVEVTDKGDVPEGYKVSRKEKRNFPLILESPSPNQTSLYFCASTRGSGANVLTFGAGSRLTVL.

The rearrangement joins TRBV7-9 to TRBJ2-7; D unclear. Germline CDR1 SEHNR, CDR2 FQNEAQ (reference sequence). V was shortened by 6 bases and J by 1 base, with 10 bases between the two germline ends. There are 13 residues in the CDR3. The CDR3: CASRIDKSYEQYF. CDR3 in DNA: TGTGCCAGCAGAATTGACAAGTCCTACGAGCAGTACTTC.

The chain links TRBV5-1 to TRBJ2-7; 9 nucleotides align to TRBD2. Looked up from germline, CDR1 is SGHRS and CDR2 is YFSETQ. This CDR3 is built from 16 residues. V shed 1 base, J shed 5 bases, and the junction held 10 bases outside the gene matches. The CDR3 spells CASSLRAGGPTNEQYF. In DNA, the CDR3 is TGCGCCAGCAGCTTGCGGGCGGGAGGGCCGACGAACGAGCAGTACTTC. The variable domain in full, with the rest retrieved from reference TRBV5-1 and TRBJ2-7, is KAGVTQTPRYLIKTRGQQVTLSCSPISGHRSVSWYQQTPGQGLQFLFEYFSETQRNKGNFPGRFSGRQFSNSRSEMNVSTLELGDSALYLCASSLRAGGPTNEQYFGPGTRLTVT.

The chain links TRBV2 to TRBJ2-7; 7 positions match TRBD1. CDR1 is SNHLY, CDR2 FYNNEI, per germline. The CDR3 consists of 14 residues. With V trimmed by 3 bases and J by 6 bases, 8 bases remained unmatched. The CDR3 reads CASSDGTDASEQYF. DNA of the CDR3: TGTGCCAGCAGTGATGGGACAGATGCTAGCGAGCAGTACTTC. Full variable domain (outside the CDR3, taken from reference TRBV2 and TRBJ2-7): EPEVTQTPSHQVTQMGQEVILRCVPISNHLYFYWYRQILGQKVEFLVSFYNNEISEKSEIFDDQFSVERPDGSNFTLKIRSTKLEDSAMYFCASSDGTDASEQYFGPGTRLTVT.

The chain couples TRBV27 to TRBJ2-3; D may be TRBD2 (6 bases). This CDR3 contains 16 residues. In germline, CDR1 is MNHEY, CDR2 SMNVEV (reference sequence). Between the trimmed V and J ends, which lost 5 bases and 1 base, there was a span of 16 bases. CDR3 amino acids: CASSPSPGAGTDTQYF. The CDR3 DNA sequence: TGTGCCAGCAGTCCCAGCCCGGGAGCGGGCACAGATACGCAGTATTTT.

This clone was counted a few times. This sequence joins TRBV21-1 and TRBJ2-5; TRBD2, the table's D call, lacks a check against the DNA. TRBV21-1 is described as a pseudogene. The CDR3 is 13 amino acids. DNA for the CDR3: TGTGCCAGCAGCAATTCGGGGGTAGGGACCCAGTACTTC. This codes for CASSNSGVGTQYF.

V usage is TRBV6-1 and J usage is TRBJ2-2; D ambiguous. Trimming took off 8 bases at V and 2 bases at J, with 9 bases between the two ends. The CDR3 is made up of 13 amino acids. Germline CDR1 reads MNHNS; CDR2 reads SASEGT. DNA for the CDR3: TGTGCCAGCCCGCCGGGTAACACCGGGGAGCTGTTTTTT. Its protein is CASPPGNTGELFF.

V gene TRBV5-6 combines with J gene TRBJ2-7; tentatively, D is TRBD2 (6 bases). Trimming cost V 2 bases and J 0 bases, with 21 bases left between them. Germline V gene data show CDR1 as SGHDT and CDR2 as YYEEEE. CDR3 length: 18 amino acids. The chain's CDR3 is CASSLLMYGAGSSYEQYF. CDR3 DNA sequence: TGTGCCAGCAGCTTACTGATGTATGGAGCGGGCTCCTCCTACGAGCAGTACTTC.

This sequence joins TRBV7-2 and TRBJ1-5; the D gene is possibly TRBD1 (6 bases). V dropped 1 base and J dropped 8 bases, with 21 bases sitting between them. From germline, CDR1 is SGHTA and CDR2 FQGNSA. The CDR3 runs to 17 residues. CDR3 loop: CASSLGASGTLGKPQHF. CDR3 nucleotides: TGTGCCAGCAGCTTAGGAGCAAGCGGGACACTGGGGAAGCCCCAGCATTTT.

The V gene is TRBV6-5, the J gene TRBJ2-7, with a tentative D call TRBD2 (6 bases). V was pared by 2 bases and J by 3 bases, with 11 bases between. The V gene's germline CDR1 is MNHEY and CDR2 SVGAGI. The CDR3 totals 14 residues. For the CDR3, the DNA is TGTGCCAGCAGTTACGAGGGAGCGGGCTACGAGCAGTACTTC. It encodes CASSYEGAGYEQYF.

The chain is built from TRBV27 and TRBJ2-1; 11 bases align to TRBD2. The CDR3 contains 17 residues. Germline lookup yields CDR1 MNHEY and CDR2 SMNVEV (reference sequence). V lost 6 bases and J lost 8; bases outside the gene matches: 15. The DNA for the CDR3 is TGTGCCAGCAGCCACCCCCTACTAGCGGGAGTATTATATGAGCAGTTCTTC. Translation: CASSHPLLAGVLYEQFF.

V usage is TRBV28 and J usage is TRBJ2-2; D uncertain. The V end was cut by 2 bases, the J end by 6 bases, with 7 bases between. The CDR3 sequence is 13 residues long. Germline lookup yields CDR1 MDHEN and CDR2 SYDVKM. The chain's CDR3 is CASSLPIPGELFF. CDR3 coding DNA: TGTGCCAGCAGTTTACCAATCCCCGGGGAGCTGTTTTTT.

The V gene is TRBV27, the J gene TRBJ2-7, with 8 nucleotides matching TRBD2. Germline CDR1 is MNHEY and CDR2 is SMNVEV (reference sequence). V was pared by 2 bases and J by 0 bases, with 9 bases of the junction left unmatched. CDR3 length equals 17 residues. For the CDR3, the DNA is TGTGCCAGCAGTTTAGGGCTAGCGGGCCCGAGCTCCTACGAGCAGTACTTC. As protein: CASSLGLAGPSSYEQYF.

The V gene is TRBV5-4, the J gene TRBJ1-1, with D maybe TRBD1 (6 bases). The length of the CDR3 is 14 residues. Germline CDR1 and CDR2: SGHNT and YYREEE (reference sequence). V lost 4 bases and J 3 bases, leaving 13 bases between the germline ends. CDR3 loop: CASSPMGAHTEAFF. The CDR3 DNA sequence: TGTGCCAGCAGCCCCATGGGGGCTCACACTGAAGCTTTCTTT.